A single sample is the source of the 13 T cell receptor beta chains below, sequenced in a study of blood T cell repertoires in COVID-19. Using immunoSEQ multiplex PCR, the repertoire was profiled, and TCRdb retains in-frame clones only, with some absent. Here the sample spans under 100,000 clones, roughly 80% being singletons. Material: peripheral blood. Receptor source: a middle-aged woman with active or convalescent COVID-19.

J is TRBJ2-5 and V is TRBV11-2; D perhaps matches TRBD1 (5 bases). V was cut by 1 base and J by 4 bases, with 10 bases left in between. There are 14 residues in the CDR3. Germline V lookup: CDR1 SGHAT, CDR2 FQNNGV. CDR3 nucleotide sequence: TGTGCCAGCAGCTTAGCGCCAGGGTCAGAGACCCAGTACTTC. Translation: CASSLAPGSETQYF.

The chain has TRBV7-2 and TRBJ2-7, with 8 bases that match TRBD2. The CDR3 runs 13 residues. Germline CDR1 is SGHTA and CDR2 is FQGNSA. The junction had 2 bases not matched to a gene; V was cut back by 5 bases and J by 2 bases. Written as DNA, the CDR3 is TGTGCCAGCAGCGTTAGCGGGACCTACGAGCAGTACTTC. It encodes CASSVSGTYEQYF.

The genes are TRBV10-3 and TRBJ2-1, with TRBD1 matching over 7 bases. The V segment lost 0 bases and the J segment 2 bases; nucleotides outside the gene matches: 4. Germline V lookup: CDR1 ENHRY, CDR2 SYGVKD. The CDR3 sequence is 16 residues long. The CDR3 nucleotides read TGTGCCATCAGTGAGTCTGGGCAGGGGGCCTACAATGAGCAGTTCTTC. Translating gives CAISESGQGAYNEQFF.

J is TRBJ1-1 and V is TRBV6-2 or TRBV6-3; 8 positions agree with TRBD1. Per germline, CDR1 MNHEY and CDR2 SVGEGT. This CDR3 is 13 amino acids long. V lost 7 bases to trimming and J lost 5 bases; unmatched junction nucleotides: 6. The CDR3 nucleotides read TGTGCCAGCATCCCGACAGGGGAGACTGAAGCTTTCTTT. Amino acids: CASIPTGETEAFF.

The chain couples TRBV30 to TRBJ1-5, with a possible D match to TRBD1 (6 bases). The CDR3 is 16 residues long. The V gene lost 2 bases and the J gene lost 7 bases, with 21 bases spanning the gap. CDR1 is GTSNPN and CDR2 is SVGIG in the germline V gene (reference sequence). The CDR3 region is CAWSIKQTGYNQPQHF. The CDR3, as DNA: TGTGCCTGGAGTATAAAACAAACAGGGTATAACCAGCCCCAGCATTTT.

This clone was seen a single time. V gene TRBV27 combines with J gene TRBJ2-6; no definite D call. Germline-derived CDR1 and CDR2 are MNHEY and SMNVEV (reference sequence). Trimming removed 7 bases at V and 1 base at J, with 11 bases between. The CDR3 totals 15 residues. CDR3 DNA sequence: TGTGCCAGCACCAACTACCTTTCTGGGGCCAACGTCCTGACTTTC. Translated: CASTNYLSGANVLTF.

V usage is TRBV7-9 and J usage is TRBJ1-2; weak D call: TRBD1 (5 bases). The V gene's germline CDR1 is SEHNR and CDR2 FQNEAQ (reference sequence). Trimming removed 1 base at V and 0 bases at J, with 9 bases between. The length of the CDR3 is 15 residues. CDR3 amino acids: CASSLEIGANYGYTF. The DNA of the CDR3 is TGTGCCAGCAGCTTAGAAATAGGGGCTAACTATGGCTACACCTTC.

The genes are TRBV5-8 and TRBJ2-1, with D tentatively TRBD1 (5 bases). This CDR3 is 15 amino acids long. Germline loops: CDR1 SGHTS, CDR2 YDEGEE. Trimming took 6 bases from V and 6 from J, leaving 19 bases between them. CDR3 amino acids: CASNTGQLGFNEQFF. The CDR3 DNA reads TGTGCCAGCAATACAGGACAATTGGGGTTCAATGAGCAGTTCTTC.

The chain couples TRBV20-1 to TRBJ1-6, with 7 positions matching TRBD1. Germline CDR1 is DFQATT and CDR2 is SNEGSKA (reference sequence). CDR3 length: 14 amino acids. J lost 5 bases, V lost 3 bases, and 4 bases had no gene match. Written as DNA, the CDR3 is TGCAGTGCTAGTTTAGGGACAGATAATTCACCCCTCCACTTT. Translating gives CSASLGTDNSPLHF.

A few counts support this clone. The CDR3 DNA sequence: TGTGCCAGCAGCTTACAGGGGCTCTCTGGGGCCAACGTCCTGACTTTC. This translates into CASSLQGLSGANVLTF. V usage is TRBV5-5 and J usage is TRBJ2-6; 7 bases map to TRBD1. Germline CDR1 SGHKS, CDR2 YYEKEE (reference sequence). This CDR3 has 16 amino acids. After removal of 2 bases from V and 0 bases from J, the junction contained 2 bases not matched to a gene.

The chain is built from TRBV19 and TRBJ2-5; D gene ambiguous. Trimming removed 2 bases at V and 4 bases at J, with 8 bases between. This CDR3 spans 13 amino acids. Germline CDR1 is LNHDA and CDR2 is SQIVND (reference sequence). The CDR3 bases are TGTGCCAGTAGTATACAAACTCGAGAGACCCAGTACTTC. The encoded protein is CASSIQTRETQYF.

This clone came up a few times. The genes are TRBV28 and TRBJ1-5; D remains ambiguous. CDR3 length: 12 amino acids. Germline V CDR1 and CDR2: MDHEN, SYDVKM. Between the trimmed V and J ends, which lost 6 bases and 5 bases, there was a span of 8 bases. The CDR3: CASRLTDQPQHF. The DNA of the CDR3 is TGTGCCAGCAGACTTACAGATCAGCCCCAGCATTTT.

The V and J genes are TRBV28 and TRBJ2-1; 11 positions agree with TRBD2. V trimming: 8 bases; J trimming: 4 bases; junction bases outside the gene matches: 4. This CDR3 comprises 14 residues. In germline, CDR1 is MDHEN, CDR2 SYDVKM. CDR3: CASASSGGYNEQFF. As DNA, the CDR3 is TGTGCCAGCGCTTCTAGCGGGGGGTACAATGAGCAGTTCTTC.